This T cell receptor (beta chain) was sequenced for a study of blood T cells in healthy people across ages. The CDR3 runs to 17 residues. Trimming removed 3 bases from V and 7 bases from J; junction bases left unmatched: 12. Study-level results: The authors considered diversity estimates from one million T cells to be underestimates. Measured against age, TCR beta diversity per million T cells decreased in a roughly linear manner.

Points on this clonotype: Its antigen is undetermined.

A second PCR, run for 7 to 11 cycles, used a sample-barcoded 5' primer plus a J-beta primer mix. Every cDNA molecule bore a tag from a template-switch adaptor containing 12 random nucleotides. A single record per CDR3 protein comes from TCRdb applying MiXCR to the 5' RACE reads. The sample lists some 900,000 distinct CDR3 sequences; approximately 49% were seen once. The V and J genes are TRBV12-3 or TRBV12-4 and TRBJ2-1, with TRBD2 identical over 10 bases. The sequenced material came from blood. This clonotype was sampled from a man aged 25-45 years in good health. In DNA, the CDR3 is TGTGCCAGCAGTTTCCCCCTCGGGCTAGCGGGGGATAATGAGCAGTTCTTC. It codes for CASSFPLGLAGDNEQFF.